One and the same sample provided the 29 T cell receptor beta chains below, sequenced in a study of CD8 T cells in Susac syndrome. Random hexamers were used to reverse transcribe an amount of about 0.45 to 1 ug RNA. MiXCR, run by TCRdb on the immunoSEQ multiplex PCR reads, gives a single entry per CDR3 protein. The top ten clones hold about 0.18% of a sample with roughly 150,000 distinct CDR3 sequences, approximately 95% of them seen once. Sequenced input: CD8+ T cells from PBMCs. Receptor source: a human donor with Susac syndrome.

The chain combines TRBV20-1 with TRBJ2-1, with TRBD1 identical over 7 bases. The CDR3 spans 12 residues. The germline V gene has CDR1 DFQATT and CDR2 SNEGSKA (reference sequence). V dropped 6 bases and J dropped 5; count of bases not matched to a gene: 4. In nucleotides, the CDR3 is TGCAGTGCAGGGGGCGACGACAATGAGCAGTTCTTC. Protein product: CSAGGDDNEQFF.

This chain connects TRBV20-1 to TRBJ2-1; D not certain. V lost 3 bases to trimming and J lost 5 bases, with 17 bases between them. In germline, CDR1 is DFQATT, CDR2 SNEGSKA (reference sequence). The CDR3 is 15 residues long. The CDR3 loop reads CSASKIAQLNNEQFF. The CDR3 nucleotides read TGCAGTGCTAGCAAAATAGCCCAACTGAACAATGAGCAGTTCTTC.

The chain carries TRBV27 and TRBJ2-3; D gene ambiguous. V lost 5 bases and J 4 bases, leaving 10 bases between the germline ends. CDR1 and CDR2 from the germline V gene are MNHEY and SMNVEV (reference sequence). There are 13 residues in the CDR3. CDR3 residues: CASSETWSDTQYF. CDR3 in DNA: TGTGCCAGCAGTGAAACTTGGTCAGATACGCAGTATTTT.

The chain combines TRBV29-1 with TRBJ2-2; tentative D call: TRBD2 (5 bases). CDR3 length: 16 amino acids. Per germline, CDR1 SQVTM and CDR2 ANQGSEA. Trimming removed 0 bases from V and 3 bases from J, with 14 bases in between. The DNA for the CDR3 is TGCAGCGTTGAAGAGGAGGCCGTGGGCTACACCGGGGAGCTGTTTTTT. Residues: CSVEEEAVGYTGELFF.

The count of this clonotype is one. The gene calls are TRBV20-1 and TRBJ2-1; maybe TRBD1 (6 bases). Trimming removed 6 bases from V and 8 bases from J, with 17 bases in between. The CDR3 length is 13 residues. Per the germline V gene, CDR1 is DFQATT and CDR2 is SNEGSKA (reference sequence). The CDR3 protein is CSARLRGSDEQFF. CDR3 nucleotide sequence: TGCAGTGCCCGCCTCAGGGGTTCGGATGAGCAGTTCTTC.

V gene TRBV27 combines with J gene TRBJ2-1; maybe TRBD2 (5 bases). This CDR3 has 14 amino acids. Germline CDR1 and CDR2: MNHEY and SMNVEV (reference sequence). Trimming left V 5 bases short and J 6 bases short, with 14 bases between. The CDR3: CASSPQLGANEQFF. The CDR3 DNA sequence: TGTGCCAGCAGTCCACAACTAGGCGCCAATGAGCAGTTCTTC.

The V call is TRBV9, the J call TRBJ2-4, with 9 nucleotides matching TRBD2. J lost 9 bases, V lost 0 bases, and 4 bases had no gene match. CDR1 is SGDLS, CDR2 YYNGEE, per germline. The CDR3 runs to 14 residues. CDR3 amino acids: CASSVVSGSFIQYF. Here the CDR3 DNA reads TGTGCCAGCAGCGTAGTTAGCGGGAGTTTCATTCAGTACTTC.

The chain links TRBV19 to TRBJ2-7; D perhaps matches TRBD1 (5 bases). Germline V gene data show CDR1 as LNHDA and CDR2 as SQIVND (reference sequence). Trimming took off 4 bases at V and 2 bases at J, with 15 bases between the two ends. CDR3 length equals 15 residues. The CDR3 region is CASSTDSLATYEQYF. CDR3 in DNA: TGTGCCAGTAGTACAGACAGCCTTGCCACCTACGAGCAGTACTTC.

The chain combines TRBV20-1 with TRBJ2-7, with TRBD2 matching 10 bases. Trimming at V came to 2 bases and at J to 2 bases, leaving 6 bases not matched to a gene. CDR1 is DFQATT, CDR2 SNEGSKA, per germline (reference sequence). The CDR3 covers 15 residues. For the CDR3, the DNA is TGCAGTGCTAGACTACTAGCGGGACCCGCCTACGAGCAGTACTTC. Its translation: CSARLLAGPAYEQYF.

The chain employs TRBV4-1 and TRBJ2-3, with 8 bases aligning to TRBD2. The CDR3 runs 13 residues. The germline V gene has CDR1 MGHRA and CDR2 YSYEKL. With V trimmed by 4 bases and J by 5 bases, 2 bases remained unmatched. CDR3 protein: CASSLLAEDTQYF. The CDR3 DNA sequence: TGCGCCAGCAGCCTACTAGCGGAAGATACGCAGTATTTT.

The V gene is TRBV20-1, the J gene TRBJ2-1, with D possibly matching TRBD2 (7 bases). The CDR3 has 17 residues. Germline V gene data show CDR1 as DFQATT and CDR2 as SNEGSKA (reference sequence). With 3 bases removed from V and 7 bases from J, the gap between germline ends came to 25 bases. CDR3 bases: TGCAGTGCTAGGGAGGGGGGGTGGAGCTGGGTTGGGAATGAGCAGTTCTTC. Residues: CSAREGGWSWVGNEQFF.

This chain joins TRBV20-1 and TRBJ2-7, with 8 positions matching TRBD1. V lost 5 bases to trimming and J lost 3 bases; unmatched junction nucleotides: 6. Germline values: CDR1 DFQATT, CDR2 SNEGSKA (reference sequence). The CDR3 is made up of 13 amino acids. The CDR3, as DNA: TGCAGTGCTTTGTCGACAGGGGTCTACGAGCAGTACTTC. Its protein is CSALSTGVYEQYF.

This clonotype came up once. V usage is TRBV11-2 and J usage is TRBJ2-1; D gene ambiguous. The ends were cut back, 6 bases at V and 6 bases at J, with 12 bases in the middle. This CDR3 spans 13 amino acids. Germline V gives CDR1 SGHAT, CDR2 FQNNGV. CDR3: CASSPGPINEQFF. CDR3 bases: TGTGCCAGCAGTCCTGGACCAATCAATGAGCAGTTCTTC. Full variable domain (outside the CDR3, taken from reference TRBV11-2 and TRBJ2-1): EAGVAQSPRYKIIEKRQSVAFWCNPISGHATLYWYQQILGQGPKLLIQFQNNGVVDDSQLPKDRFSAERLKGVDSTLKIQPAKLEDSAVYLCASSPGPINEQFFGPGTRLTVL.

The chain couples TRBV12-3 or TRBV12-4 to TRBJ2-7; possible D gene TRBD2, 6 bases. The CDR3 extends over 13 amino acids. The V end was cut by 4 bases, the J end by 5 bases, with 12 bases between. CDR3: CASSSGGSHEQYF. CDR3 sequence (DNA): TGTGCCAGCAGTTCCGGAGGGAGCCACGAGCAGTACTTC.

The CDR3 here is CSVDFSSLGQGVYF. CDR3 coding DNA: TGCAGCGTTGACTTTTCTTCTTTGGGACAGGGGGTATATTTT. The rearrangement joins TRBV29-1 to TRBJ1-3, with 11 nucleotides matching TRBD1. With 3 bases clipped from V and 14 bases from J, the junction kept 12 bases outside the gene matches. The CDR3 covers 14 residues. Germline-derived CDR1 and CDR2 are SQVTM and ANQGSEA.

About this clonotype itself: At one boundary the junction diverges from the germline segment, which might be a read error. This sequence joins TRBV4-2 and TRBJ1-2; perhaps TRBD1 as D (5 bases). Germline CDR1 LGHNA, CDR2 YNFKEQ. The CDR3 covers 14 residues. This CDR3 is CASSQVLSLRGDDF. The CDR3 DNA sequence: TGTGCCAGCAGCCAAGTCCTCTCCCTGCGAGGGGACGACTTC.

The chain joins TRBV5-6 to TRBJ1-2, with D possibly TRBD1 on 6 matching bases. Per germline, CDR1 SGHDT and CDR2 YYEEEE. V shed 3 bases and J shed 7 bases, with 22 bases lying between them. The CDR3 extends over 16 amino acids. The CDR3 sequence is CASSSPSQGFVFGYTF. The CDR3 bases are TGTGCCAGCAGCTCTCCGTCCCAGGGGTTTGTTTTTGGCTACACCTTC. Based on the CDR3 plus reference TRBV5-6 and TRBJ1-2, the full variable domain is DAGVTQSPTHLIKTRGQQVTLRCSPKSGHDTVSWYQQALGQGPQFIFQYYEEEERQRGNFPDRFSGHQFPNYSSELNVNALLLGDSALYLCASSSPSQGFVFGYTFGSGTRLTVV.

CDR3 nucleotide sequence: TGTGCCACCAGTGATTTCTCGACTAGCGGGAGAACAGATACGCAGTATTTT. Amino acids: CATSDFSTSGRTDTQYF. V is TRBV24-1 and J is TRBJ2-3; 12 nucleotides agree with TRBD2. CDR1 and CDR2 from the germline V gene are KGHDR and SFDVKD. This CDR3 is built from 17 residues. V lost 1 base and J lost 3; bases outside the gene matches: 4.

The chain carries TRBV5-6 and TRBJ1-4; D is unresolved. Trimming pared 2 bases from V and 0 bases from J, leaving 5 bases between. The CDR3 sequence is 14 residues long. Germline CDR1 is SGHDT and CDR2 is YYEEEE. The CDR3 spells CASSFGTTNEKLFF. CDR3 DNA sequence: TGTGCCAGCAGCTTCGGAACAACTAATGAAAAACTGTTTTTT. Full variable domain (missing parts from reference TRBV5-6 and TRBJ1-4): DAGVTQSPTHLIKTRGQQVTLRCSPKSGHDTVSWYQQALGQGPQFIFQYYEEEERQRGNFPDRFSGHQFPNYSSELNVNALLLGDSALYLCASSFGTTNEKLFFGSGTQLSVL.

The chain is built from TRBV29-1 and TRBJ2-2; TRBD1 is a possible D gene (5 bases). Trimming shortened V by 6 bases and J by 0 bases, and 8 bases separated the two germline ends. Germline V gives CDR1 SQVTM, CDR2 ANQGSEA. This CDR3 has 13 residues. CDR3 DNA: TGCAGCGTCCCGACAGCGAACACCGGGGAGCTGTTTTTT. Its protein product is CSVPTANTGELFF.

This chain connects TRBV11-2 to TRBJ2-6; D is unresolved. Germline V CDR1 and CDR2: SGHAT, FQNNGV. V lost 0 bases, J lost 4 bases, and 7 bases lay in between. The CDR3 is 15 amino acids. This chain's CDR3 is CASSLERPGANVLTF. CDR3 in DNA: TGTGCCAGCAGCTTAGAAAGACCCGGGGCCAACGTCCTGACTTTC.

This clonotype appeared once. The V and J genes are TRBV5-4 and TRBJ2-1; D remains ambiguous. Germline CDR1 SGHNT, CDR2 YYREEE (reference sequence). V was pared by 0 bases and J by 10 bases, with 8 bases between. The CDR3 is made up of 12 amino acids. The CDR3 region is CASSLAYGEQFF. The DNA for the CDR3 is TGTGCCAGCAGCTTGGCGTATGGAGAGCAGTTCTTC.

V usage is TRBV5-1 and J usage is TRBJ2-2; D might be TRBD1 (6 bases). The CDR3 consists of 17 residues. Trimming stripped 2 bases from V and 2 bases from J, with 16 bases between. Germline V gene data show CDR1 as SGHRS and CDR2 as YFSETQ. Here the CDR3 reads CASSFAGTCSNTGELFF. CDR3 DNA: TGCGCCAGCAGCTTCGCCGGGACATGCTCCAACACCGGGGAGCTGTTTTTT. The full variable domain, completed using reference TRBV5-1 and TRBJ2-2, is KAGVTQTPRYLIKTRGQQVTLSCSPISGHRSVSWYQQTPGQGLQFLFEYFSETQRNKGNFPGRFSGRQFSNSRSEMNVSTLELGDSALYLCASSFAGTCSNTGELFFGEGSRLTVL.

The rearrangement joins TRBV25-1 to TRBJ1-2; D call uncertain. The CDR3 sequence is 10 residues long. Trimming pared 8 bases from V and 3 bases from J, leaving 4 bases between. From germline, CDR1 is MGHDK and CDR2 SYGVNS. DNA for the CDR3: TGTGCCAGCTACGACTATGGCTACACCTTC. Protein: CASYDYGYTF.

The CDR3 region is CASSLADRANEQFF. CDR3 nucleotide sequence: TGTGCCAGCAGCTTAGCGGACAGGGCGAATGAGCAGTTCTTC. This chain uses TRBV7-9 with TRBJ2-1; TRBD1 aligns across 8 bases. The CDR3 covers 14 residues. From germline, CDR1 is SEHNR and CDR2 FQNEAQ (reference sequence). The ends lost 0 bases at V and 7 bases at J; junction bases unmatched: 2.

The V and J genes are TRBV5-4 and TRBJ2-2; 13 nucleotides agree with TRBD2. CDR1 SGHNT and CDR2 YYREEE come from the germline V gene (reference sequence). After removal of 3 bases from V and 3 bases from J, the junction contained 11 bases not matched to a gene. The CDR3 is 19 residues long. This chain's CDR3 is CASSSPTSGRIGDTGELFF. The CDR3 region has the DNA TGTGCCAGCAGCTCCCCGACTAGCGGGAGGATCGGTGACACCGGGGAGCTGTTTTTT.

In nucleotides, the CDR3 is TGTGCCACCAGTGAGGGGATAGCAGATACGCAGTATTTT. As protein: CATSEGIADTQYF. The chain recombines TRBV24-1 with TRBJ2-3; D not resolved. With 4 bases removed from V and 4 bases from J, the gap between germline ends came to 8 bases. Germline V gene data show CDR1 as KGHDR and CDR2 as SFDVKD. The CDR3 has 13 residues.

The chain carries TRBV12-3 or TRBV12-4 and TRBJ2-7; possible D gene TRBD2, 6 bases. The CDR3 spans 14 residues. The V end was cut by 6 bases, the J end by 5 bases, with 17 bases between. The CDR3 loop is CASRGSGVHHEQYF. The CDR3 DNA reads as TGTGCCAGCAGGGGGTCGGGGGTACATCACGAGCAGTACTTC.

V usage is TRBV5-1 and J usage is TRBJ1-2; tentatively, D is TRBD1 (5 bases). Germline V lookup: CDR1 SGHRS, CDR2 YFSETQ. CDR3 size: 15 residues. V was clipped by 4 bases and J by 3 bases, with 16 bases between them. CDR3 DNA sequence: TGCGCCAGCAGCACCGGGACGCTTGGGGACTATGGCTACACCTTC. Translating it yields CASSTGTLGDYGYTF. The full variable domain, its missing parts supplied by reference TRBV5-1 and TRBJ1-2, is KAGVTQTPRYLIKTRGQQVTLSCSPISGHRSVSWYQQTPGQGLQFLFEYFSETQRNKGNFPGRFSGRQFSNSRSEMNVSTLELGDSALYLCASSTGTLGDYGYTFGSGTRLTVV.